Listed here is a single TCR beta chain. Its specificity is unknown. This sample's time point: week 35, safety follow-up. A 20-mer mutant IDH1 peptide at 300 ug was injected subcutaneously with topical imiquimod. This sample stems from a study of a mutant IDH1 vaccine in newly diagnosed glioma. In the study overall: First vaccine doses came 4-6 weeks after radiotherapy alone, or with temozolomide cycles. Of the patients given treatment, about 62% were male and about 40% were female, and a mean age of about 40 years was recorded. V12 occurred at week 35 and V13 at week 47.

Clones were sequenced by immunoSEQ multiplex PCR, and TCRdb holds only the in-frame ones, with some missing. This sample has more than 35,000 clones, with under 90% found just once. The sample here was PBMCs, taken from a glioma patient whose treatment included an IDH1 peptide vaccine. The source is a woman aged 35 to 49 with glioma. Some clones in this sample may be carry-over from other donors' samples.

The CDR3 region has the DNA TGTGCCAGCAGTGATGAGACAGGGGACGGCTACACCTTC. This gives the protein CASSDETGDGYTF. The chain recombines TRBV2 with TRBJ1-2; 8 nucleotides line up with TRBD1. The CDR3 extends over 13 amino acids. The V gene's germline CDR1 is SNHLY and CDR2 FYNNEI. J lost 8 bases, V lost 3 bases, and 5 bases had no gene match.